This record looks at one T cell receptor (beta chain) sequence and its context. The data derive from a study of blood T cell repertoires in COVID-19. On the study more broadly: The origin of the acute and convalescent COVID-19 samples was the United States, Italy and Spain. The cDNA or gDNA used as material had been derived from T cells, B-cell-depleted T cells, or PBMCs.

As originally analysed: Reference gene primers were amplified, and this amplification served to estimate nucleated cell counts. Sequenced by immunoSEQ multiplex PCR; TCRdb stores in-frame clones only, minus some. Clone size and the V and J calls come from that table; the DNA yielded D and trimming. The data hold over 200,000 clones, with around 90% observed a single time. CDR1 is SEHNR and CDR2 is FQNEAQ in the germline V gene (reference sequence). The length of the CDR3 is 14 residues. Unmatched junction bases numbered 8, after V lost 6 bases and J lost 15 bases. This TCR was recovered from a man in his sixties who had recovered from COVID-19. This chain links TRBV7-9 with TRBJ2-1, with 16 nucleotides matching TRBD2. The sample was peripheral blood. This CDR3 reads CASSSGTSGRALFF. The CDR3 DNA reads as TGTGCCAGCAGTTCCGGGACTAGCGGGAGGGCCCTGTTCTTC.